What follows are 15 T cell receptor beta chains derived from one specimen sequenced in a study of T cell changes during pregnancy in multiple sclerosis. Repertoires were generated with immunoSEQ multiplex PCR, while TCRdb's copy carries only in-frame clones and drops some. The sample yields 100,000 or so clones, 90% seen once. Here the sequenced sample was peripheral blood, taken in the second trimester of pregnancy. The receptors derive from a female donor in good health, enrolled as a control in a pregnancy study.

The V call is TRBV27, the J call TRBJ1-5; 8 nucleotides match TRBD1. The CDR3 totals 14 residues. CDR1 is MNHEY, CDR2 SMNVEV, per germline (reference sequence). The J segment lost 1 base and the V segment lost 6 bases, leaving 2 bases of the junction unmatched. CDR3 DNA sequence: TGTGCCAGCAGAAGACAGGGGAGCAATCAGCCCCAGCATTTT. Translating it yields CASRRQGSNQPQHF.

CDR3: CASTLGRTGDGYTF. DNA of the CDR3: TGTGCCAGCACCCTAGGGAGGACAGGGGACGGCTACACCTTC. V and J are TRBV2 and TRBJ1-2; 9 bases match TRBD1. Germline CDR1 reads SNHLY; CDR2 reads FYNNEI. There are 14 residues in the CDR3. V dropped 7 bases and J dropped 8; count of bases not matched to a gene: 11.

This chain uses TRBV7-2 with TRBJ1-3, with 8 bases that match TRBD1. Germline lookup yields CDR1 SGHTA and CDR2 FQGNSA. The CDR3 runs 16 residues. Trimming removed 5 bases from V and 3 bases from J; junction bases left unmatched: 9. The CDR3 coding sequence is TGTGCCAGCAGCCCTCAGGGGGCGAAAAGTGGAAACACCATATATTTT. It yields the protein CASSPQGAKSGNTIYF.

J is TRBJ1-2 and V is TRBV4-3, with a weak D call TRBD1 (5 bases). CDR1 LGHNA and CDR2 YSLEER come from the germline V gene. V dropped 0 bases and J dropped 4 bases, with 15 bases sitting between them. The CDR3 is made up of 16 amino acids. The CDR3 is CASSQDSVTASYGYTF. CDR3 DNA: TGCGCCAGCAGCCAAGATTCCGTGACAGCAAGCTATGGCTACACCTTC.

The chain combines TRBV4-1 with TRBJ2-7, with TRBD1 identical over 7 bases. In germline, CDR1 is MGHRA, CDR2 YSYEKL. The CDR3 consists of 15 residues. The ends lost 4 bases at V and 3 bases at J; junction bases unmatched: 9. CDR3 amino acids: CASSLAGTAFYEQYF. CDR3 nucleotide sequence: TGCGCCAGCAGCCTAGCCGGGACAGCTTTCTACGAGCAGTACTTC.

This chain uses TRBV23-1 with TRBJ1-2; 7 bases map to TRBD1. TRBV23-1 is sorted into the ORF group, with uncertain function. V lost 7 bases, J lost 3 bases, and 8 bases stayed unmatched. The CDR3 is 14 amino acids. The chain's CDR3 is CASTRRDSYYGYTF. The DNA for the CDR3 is TGCGCCAGCACACGCCGGGACAGCTACTATGGCTACACCTTC.

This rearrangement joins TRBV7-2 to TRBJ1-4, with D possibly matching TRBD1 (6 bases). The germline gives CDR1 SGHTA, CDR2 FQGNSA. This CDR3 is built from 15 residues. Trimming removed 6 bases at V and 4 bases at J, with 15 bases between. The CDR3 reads CASSSTGRVNEKLFF. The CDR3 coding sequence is TGTGCCAGCAGTTCTACAGGGCGCGTTAATGAAAAACTGTTTTTT. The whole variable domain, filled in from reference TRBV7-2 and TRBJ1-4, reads GAGVSQSPSNKVTEKGKDVELRCDPISGHTALYWYRQSLGQGLEFLIYFQGNSAPDKSGLPSDRFSAERTGGSVSTLTIQRTQQEDSAVYLCASSSTGRVNEKLFFGSGTQLSVL.

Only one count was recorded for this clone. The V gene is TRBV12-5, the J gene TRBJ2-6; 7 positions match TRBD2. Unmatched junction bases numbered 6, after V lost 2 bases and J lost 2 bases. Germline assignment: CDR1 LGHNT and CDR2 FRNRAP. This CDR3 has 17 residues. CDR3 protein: CASGLNSGTTGANVLTF. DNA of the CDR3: TGTGCTAGTGGTTTGAACTCCGGGACTACTGGGGCCAACGTCCTGACTTTC. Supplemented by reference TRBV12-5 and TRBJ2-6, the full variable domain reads DARVTQTPRHKVTEMGQEVTMRCQPILGHNTVFWYRQTMMQGLELLAYFRNRAPLDDSGMPKDRFSAEMPDATLATLKIQPSEPRDSAVYFCASGLNSGTTGANVLTFGAGSRLTVL.

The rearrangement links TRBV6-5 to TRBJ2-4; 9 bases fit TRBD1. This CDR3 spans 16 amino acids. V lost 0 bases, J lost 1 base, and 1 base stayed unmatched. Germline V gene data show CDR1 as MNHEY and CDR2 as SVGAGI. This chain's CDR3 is CASSYSDRGAKNIQYF. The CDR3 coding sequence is TGTGCCAGCAGTTACTCCGACAGGGGGGCCAAAAACATTCAGTACTTC.

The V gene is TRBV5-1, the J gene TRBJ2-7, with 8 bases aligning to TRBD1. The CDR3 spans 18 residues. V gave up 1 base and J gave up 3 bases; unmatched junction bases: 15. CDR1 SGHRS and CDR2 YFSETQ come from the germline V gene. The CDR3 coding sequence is TGCGCCAGCAGCTTGTATGAGACAGGGGTCGTCAATATCTACGAGCAGTACTTC. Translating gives CASSLYETGVVNIYEQYF.

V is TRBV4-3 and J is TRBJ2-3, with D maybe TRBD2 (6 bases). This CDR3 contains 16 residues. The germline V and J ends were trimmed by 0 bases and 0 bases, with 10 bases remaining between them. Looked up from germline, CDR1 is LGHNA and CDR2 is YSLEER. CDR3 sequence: CASSQDGGVSTDTQYF. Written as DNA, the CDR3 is TGCGCCAGCAGCCAAGATGGAGGGGTGAGCACAGATACGCAGTATTTT.

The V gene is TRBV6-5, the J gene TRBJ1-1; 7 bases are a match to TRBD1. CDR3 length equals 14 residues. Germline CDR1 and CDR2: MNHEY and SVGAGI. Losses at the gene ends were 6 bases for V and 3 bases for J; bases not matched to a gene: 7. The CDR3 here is CASRTPTGDTEAFF. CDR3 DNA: TGTGCCAGCAGGACCCCAACAGGGGACACTGAAGCTTTCTTT.

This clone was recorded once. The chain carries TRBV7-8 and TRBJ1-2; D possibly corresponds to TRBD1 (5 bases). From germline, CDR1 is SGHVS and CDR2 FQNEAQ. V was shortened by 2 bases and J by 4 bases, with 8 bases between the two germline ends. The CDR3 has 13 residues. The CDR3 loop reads CASSLTGLYGYTF. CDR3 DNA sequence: TGTGCCAGCAGCTTAACAGGCCTCTATGGCTACACCTTC.

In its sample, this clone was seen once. This CDR3 reads CASSYSASGRQYF. Here the CDR3 DNA reads TGTGCCAGCAGTTACTCGGCTAGCGGGAGGCAGTACTTC. V usage is TRBV6-5 and J usage is TRBJ2-7; 10 nucleotides line up with TRBD2. The CDR3 sequence is 13 residues long. Germline loops: CDR1 MNHEY, CDR2 SVGAGI. The V and J ends lost 0 bases and 9 bases, in that order; junction bases with no gene match: 2.

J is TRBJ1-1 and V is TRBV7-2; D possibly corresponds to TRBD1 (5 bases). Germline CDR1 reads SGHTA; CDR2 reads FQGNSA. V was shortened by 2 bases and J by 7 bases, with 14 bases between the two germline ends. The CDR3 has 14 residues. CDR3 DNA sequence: TGTGCCAGCAGCTTAACGGGCAGGGCCAGTGAAGCTTTCTTT. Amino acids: CASSLTGRASEAFF.